This T cell receptor beta chain was retrieved from a study of blood T cell repertoires in COVID-19. The CDR3 sequence is 13 residues long. CDR1 and CDR2 from the germline V gene are ENHRY and SYGVKD. The V end lost 4 bases, the J end lost 4 bases, and 10 bases lay between the germline ends. Methods used by the authors: By means of reference gene primer amplification, nucleated cell counts were estimated. The protocol was immunoSEQ multiplex PCR, while the TCRdb copy is restricted to in-frame clones and leaves out a portion. V, J and clone size are those of that table, while D and trimming were read from the DNA. The repertoire includes some 120,000 clones, roughly 80% of them detected once, and under 2.5% sits in the top ten.

This clonotype originated in a man aged 65 to 85 with acute or convalescent COVID-19. The specimen was peripheral blood. J is TRBJ1-1 and V is TRBV10-3; D gene uncertain. The CDR3 spells CAISGVPGTEAFF. The DNA of the CDR3 is TGTGCCATCAGTGGGGTGCCAGGCACTGAAGCTTTCTTT.